A single sample is the source of the 30 T cell receptor beta chains below, sequenced in a study of cytomegalovirus exposure and HLA in healthy donors. It was with 60 Vbeta and 13 Jbeta primers that the PCR ran. TCRdb's table, derived via immunoSEQ multiplex PCR, lists solely in-frame clones and lacks some. The table lists 120,000 to 150,000 clones, roughly 79% of them singletons. Sequences were obtained from PBMCs. The source is a woman aged 40 to 50 in good health and CMV-seropositive.

Only a few counts were recorded for this clone. This chain joins TRBV5-6 and TRBJ2-7, with 13 bases matching TRBD2. V gave up 4 bases and J gave up 3 bases; unmatched junction bases: 4. CDR1 is SGHDT, CDR2 YYEEEE, per germline. The CDR3 has 15 amino acids. This CDR3 is CASSLRTSGGYEQYF. The CDR3 DNA follows: TGTGCCAGCAGCCTTAGGACTAGCGGGGGCTACGAGCAGTACTTC.

V and J are TRBV5-1 and TRBJ1-3, with D uncertain. This CDR3 has 16 residues. Trimming left V 0 bases short and J 0 bases short, with 10 bases between. Germline lookup yields CDR1 SGHRS and CDR2 YFSETQ. Here the CDR3 reads CASSLEFGSSGNTIYF. The CDR3 DNA reads as TGCGCCAGCAGCTTGGAATTCGGGAGCTCTGGAAACACCATATATTTT.

V usage is TRBV7-7 and J usage is TRBJ2-7; 9 nucleotides match TRBD1. The germline CDR1 and CDR2 sequences are SSHAT and FNYEAQ (reference sequence). V trimming: 4 bases; J trimming: 1 base; junction bases outside the gene matches: 5. This CDR3 is 15 amino acids long. DNA of the CDR3: TGTGCCAGCAGCTCAGGGACAGGGAGTTCCTACGAGCAGTACTTC. Translated, it gives CASSSGTGSSYEQYF. The full variable domain, its missing parts supplied by reference TRBV7-7 and TRBJ2-7, is GAGVSQSPRYKVTKRGQDVTLRCDPISSHATLYWYQQALGQGPEFLTYFNYEAQPDKSGLPSDRFSAERPEGSISTLTIQRTEQRDSAMYRCASSSGTGSSYEQYFGPGTRLTVT.

The chain recombines TRBV7-9 with TRBJ2-2; 8 bases fit TRBD2. V lost 4 bases, J lost 2 bases, and 9 bases stayed unmatched. This CDR3 comprises 17 residues. From germline, CDR1 is SEHNR and CDR2 FQNEAQ (reference sequence). The CDR3 coding sequence is TGTGCCAGCAGCTCCGAGAAAGGGACTAGAAACACCGGGGAGCTGTTTTTT. This translates into CASSSEKGTRNTGELFF.

The gene calls are TRBV19 and TRBJ2-7; D is perhaps TRBD2 (6 bases). Germline-derived CDR1 and CDR2 are LNHDA and SQIVND (reference sequence). The CDR3 has 12 residues. Trimming took off 6 bases at V and 6 bases at J, with 12 bases between the two ends. The CDR3 protein is CASSQPEGEQYF. CDR3 nucleotide sequence: TGTGCCAGTAGCCAACCGGAGGGCGAGCAGTACTTC.

CDR3 amino acids: CASSIRQGGTEAFF. The CDR3 nucleotides read TGCGCCAGCAGCATCCGACAGGGTGGGACTGAAGCTTTCTTT. The chain carries TRBV4-1 and TRBJ1-1; TRBD1 matches at 7 bases. The CDR3 contains 14 residues. Unmatched junction bases numbered 8, after V lost 5 bases and J lost 5 bases. CDR1 is MGHRA, CDR2 YSYEKL, per germline.

The chain couples TRBV27 to TRBJ2-7; a weak D match, TRBD2 (5 bases). The CDR3 consists of 15 residues. Trimming removed 6 bases from V and 1 base from J, with 16 bases in between. The germline V gene has CDR1 MNHEY and CDR2 SMNVEV (reference sequence). The DNA of the CDR3 is TGTGCCAGCAGCCTCAGCGGTGGGAGTTCCTACGAGCAGTACTTC. Protein: CASSLSGGSSYEQYF.

CDR3: CASSGEGEQFF. CDR3 bases: TGTGCCAGCAGCGGAGAAGGTGAGCAGTTCTTC. This chain links TRBV2 with TRBJ2-1; D is undetermined. Germline V lookup: CDR1 SNHLY, CDR2 FYNNEI. The CDR3 is made up of 11 amino acids. Trimming took off 6 bases at V and 9 bases at J, with 9 bases between the two ends.

This chain connects TRBV28 to TRBJ1-1; possibly TRBD1 for D (5 bases). With 2 bases removed from V and 5 bases from J, the gap between germline ends came to 12 bases. This CDR3 is 14 amino acids long. Germline CDR1 is MDHEN and CDR2 is SYDVKM. The CDR3 protein is CASSLTQGITEAFF. The CDR3 bases are TGTGCCAGCAGTTTAACCCAGGGTATTACTGAAGCTTTCTTT.

The CDR3 nucleotides read TGTGCCAGCAGCTTGGCCCGGACTAGCGTGCAAGAGACCCAGTACTTC. Translated, it gives CASSLARTSVQETQYF. The genes are TRBV5-6 and TRBJ2-5; 9 bases line up with TRBD2. Looked up from germline, CDR1 is SGHDT and CDR2 is YYEEEE. The trim removed 0 bases at V and 2 bases at J, leaving 5 bases unmatched. The CDR3 extends over 16 amino acids. Looking up the rest from reference TRBV5-6 and TRBJ2-5 gives the full variable domain: DAGVTQSPTHLIKTRGQQVTLRCSPKSGHDTVSWYQQALGQGPQFIFQYYEEEERQRGNFPDRFSGHQFPNYSSELNVNALLLGDSALYLCASSLARTSVQETQYFGPGTRLLVL.

The chain recombines TRBV7-3 with TRBJ2-6, with D possibly being TRBD1 (5 bases). Germline V gene sequence: CDR1 SGHTA, CDR2 FQGTGA. CDR3 length: 15 amino acids. Trimming removed 2 bases from V and 2 bases from J, with 7 bases in between. CDR3 amino acids: CASSLGAPGANVLTF. The CDR3 DNA sequence: TGTGCCAGCAGCTTAGGGGCCCCTGGGGCCAACGTCCTGACTTTC.

This clone was seen once. This chain connects TRBV19 to TRBJ2-3; TRBD2 agrees at 15 bases. Losses at the gene ends were 4 bases for V and 6 bases for J; bases not matched to a gene: 2. Germline CDR1 LNHDA, CDR2 SQIVND (reference sequence). The CDR3 totals 15 residues. Written as DNA, the CDR3 is TGTGCCAGTAGTAGGGGACTAGCGGGGGGTGATACGCAGTATTTT. Protein sequence: CASSRGLAGGDTQYF.

V usage is TRBV15 and J usage is TRBJ2-7; tentative D call: TRBD1 (6 bases). V was trimmed by 0 bases and J by 5 bases, leaving 26 bases between them. CDR3 length: 19 residues. CDR1 and CDR2 (germline): LNHNV, YYDKDF (reference sequence). CDR3 protein: CATSRDQTGPTDLGHEQYF. DNA of the CDR3: TGTGCCACCAGCAGAGATCAAACAGGGCCTACTGATTTAGGCCACGAGCAGTACTTC.

V usage is TRBV5-4 and J usage is TRBJ2-4; D possibly corresponds to TRBD1 (5 bases). Trimming cost V 2 bases and J 1 base, with 7 bases left between them. The CDR3 is 14 amino acids. Per germline, CDR1 SGHNT and CDR2 YYREEE (reference sequence). The CDR3 protein is CASSFQGAKNIQYF. The CDR3 bases are TGTGCCAGCAGCTTCCAGGGTGCCAAAAACATTCAGTACTTC.

The J gene is TRBJ1-6, the V gene TRBV23-1; 7 bases align to TRBD1. TRBV23-1 is identified as an open reading frame with a role that is uncertain. The CDR3 loop spans 20 amino acids. The V gene end was trimmed by 3 bases and the J gene end by 0 bases; junction bases not matched to a gene: 14. Here the CDR3 DNA reads TGCGCCAGCAGTCATCTAGGGACAGCTCTCCCGAGCTCCTATAATTCACCCCTCCACTTT. This gives the protein CASSHLGTALPSSYNSPLHF.

The V and J genes are TRBV19 and TRBJ2-1; D call uncertain. Germline-derived CDR1 and CDR2 are LNHDA and SQIVND (reference sequence). V lost 4 bases and J 0 bases, leaving 16 bases between the germline ends. The CDR3 spans 17 residues. The CDR3 bases are TGTGCCAGTAGTAAATTGGTCATTAGGAGCTCCTACAATGAGCAGTTCTTC. Translating gives CASSKLVIRSSYNEQFF.

CDR3 loop: CASSLSFFDRAGELFF. The DNA for the CDR3 is TGCGCCAGCAGCTTGAGCTTTTTTGATCGGGCCGGGGAGCTGTTTTTT. The rearrangement uses TRBV5-1 and TRBJ2-2; D not certain. The germline gives CDR1 SGHRS, CDR2 YFSETQ. This CDR3 region has 16 residues. V was cut by 1 base and J by 6 bases, with 16 bases left in between.

The chain employs TRBV4-1 and TRBJ1-1; tentatively, D is TRBD1 (6 bases). V was cut by 0 bases and J by 11 bases, with 31 bases left in between. CDR1 and CDR2 from the germline V gene are MGHRA and YSYEKL. The CDR3 runs 19 residues. CDR3 protein: CASSQDPDTGSGLMRDAFF. The CDR3 nucleotides read TGCGCCAGCAGCCAAGACCCGGACACAGGGTCGGGCTTAATGCGAGACGCTTTCTTT.

The chain recombines TRBV9 with TRBJ2-1, with D perhaps TRBD2 (7 bases). The CDR3 extends over 14 amino acids. V lost 2 bases to trimming and J lost 8 bases, with 14 bases between them. From germline, CDR1 is SGDLS and CDR2 YYNGEE. In DNA form, the CDR3 reads TGTGCCAGCAGCGTGGCGGGGGCTTCTGATGAGCAGTTCTTC. Translated, it gives CASSVAGASDEQFF.

This clone has a handful of counts. The chain combines TRBV30 with TRBJ2-7; D may be TRBD2 (6 bases). The ends were cut back, 2 bases at V and 2 bases at J, with 13 bases in the middle. The CDR3 sequence is 14 residues long. Germline CDR1 reads GTSNPN; CDR2 reads SVGIG (reference sequence). The CDR3: CAWSMWGVAYEQYF. The CDR3 nucleotides read TGTGCCTGGAGTATGTGGGGGGTTGCCTACGAGCAGTACTTC.

The sample holds a few counts of this clone. This chain joins TRBV5-1 and TRBJ2-5; possibly TRBD2 for D (5 bases). This CDR3 contains 14 residues. The V gene's germline CDR1 is SGHRS and CDR2 YFSETQ. V gave up 0 bases and J gave up 5 bases, with 11 bases separating them. CDR3 sequence: CASSLVDPGETQYF. The CDR3 nucleotides are TGCGCCAGCAGCTTGGTGGACCCGGGGGAGACCCAGTACTTC.

The V and J genes are TRBV5-1 and TRBJ1-3; no reliable D call. The CDR3 consists of 14 residues. The V end lost 4 bases, the J end lost 2 bases, and 10 bases lay between the germline ends. The germline V gene encodes CDR1 SGHRS and CDR2 YFSETQ. The CDR3 DNA is TGCGCCAGCAGCCTAGTCGGGGCTGGAAACACCATATATTTT. It specifies CASSLVGAGNTIYF. The full variable domain, its missing parts supplied by reference TRBV5-1 and TRBJ1-3, is KAGVTQTPRYLIKTRGQQVTLSCSPISGHRSVSWYQQTPGQGLQFLFEYFSETQRNKGNFPGRFSGRQFSNSRSEMNVSTLELGDSALYLCASSLVGAGNTIYFGEGSWLTVV.

V and J are TRBV5-1 and TRBJ1-4; 7 bases are shared with TRBD1. The CDR3 runs 16 residues. CDR1 SGHRS and CDR2 YFSETQ come from the germline V gene. The V segment lost 4 bases and the J segment 11 bases; nucleotides outside the gene matches: 17. In DNA form, the CDR3 reads TGCGCCAGCAGCGTCGGGGACAGTGCAGTTTTGGGTAAACTGTTTTTT. As protein: CASSVGDSAVLGKLFF.

As to this clone: The sample holds other DNA sequences that translate to the same CDR3. The CDR3 reads CASSQDHRDRVSPLHF. CDR3 nucleotide sequence: TGTGCCAGCAGCCAAGACCACAGGGACAGGGTCTCGCCCCTCCACTTT. The chain is built from TRBV4-2 and TRBJ1-6, with 9 bases lining up with TRBD1. Germline values: CDR1 LGHNA, CDR2 YNFKEQ. This CDR3 has 16 residues. The trim removed 0 bases at V and 13 bases at J, leaving 10 bases unmatched.

Remarks on this clone: This sample also contains other DNA sequences that code for the same CDR3. The chain links TRBV5-1 to TRBJ2-7, with D possibly TRBD2 on 5 matching bases. Between the trimmed V and J ends, which lost 2 bases and 3 bases, there was a span of 15 bases. This CDR3 has 15 amino acids. Germline V gives CDR1 SGHRS, CDR2 YFSETQ. CDR3 loop: CASSFNRDPFYEQYF. The CDR3, as DNA: TGCGCCAGCAGCTTCAACCGGGATCCTTTCTACGAGCAGTACTTC.

The V gene is TRBV10-3, the J gene TRBJ2-7, with unresolved D. Germline assignment: CDR1 ENHRY and CDR2 SYGVKD. This CDR3 is 16 amino acids long. The germline V and J ends were trimmed by 2 bases and 4 bases, with 18 bases remaining between them. This chain's CDR3 is CAISEVPTLNGYEQYF. The CDR3 DNA reads TGTGCCATCAGTGAGGTCCCGACACTCAACGGATACGAGCAGTACTTC.

This chain uses TRBV18 with TRBJ2-1; maybe TRBD2 (6 bases). There are 16 residues in the CDR3. The germline V and J ends were trimmed by 0 bases and 7 bases, with 16 bases remaining between them. CDR1 and CDR2 from the germline V gene are KGHSH and LQKENI. CDR3 loop: CASSPPRDSLGNEQFF. DNA for the CDR3: TGTGCCAGCTCACCACCTCGGGACTCCCTGGGGAATGAGCAGTTCTTC. Looking up the rest from reference TRBV18 and TRBJ2-1 gives the full variable domain: NAGVMQNPRHLVRRRGQEARLRCSPMKGHSHVYWYRQLPEEGLKFMVYLQKENIIDESGMPKERFSAEFPKEGPSILRIQQVVRGDSAAYFCASSPPRDSLGNEQFFGPGTRLTVL.

This clone was seen a handful of times. V gene TRBV19 combines with J gene TRBJ2-6, with 9 bases matching TRBD1. Germline assignment: CDR1 LNHDA and CDR2 SQIVND (reference sequence). V was pared by 5 bases and J by 0 bases, with 11 bases of the junction left unmatched. The CDR3 contains 19 residues. CDR3: CASSPTGTGLFSGANVLTF. The CDR3 nucleotides are TGTGCCAGTAGTCCAACAGGGACAGGGTTATTCTCTGGGGCCAACGTCCTGACTTTC.

This chain connects TRBV7-9 to TRBJ2-7; TRBD1 matches at 7 bases. Germline CDR1 is SEHNR and CDR2 is FQNEAQ (reference sequence). V lost 4 bases, J lost 1 base, and 4 bases stayed unmatched. The CDR3 has 14 residues. CDR3: CASSSTDRSYEQYF. The CDR3 DNA is TGTGCCAGCAGCTCGACGGACAGGTCCTACGAGCAGTACTTC.

This clone appeared a few times. The CDR3 protein is CASSLGQMNTEAFF. CDR3 coding DNA: TGTGCCAGCAGCTTAGGACAGATGAACACTGAAGCTTTCTTT. The chain recombines TRBV11-2 with TRBJ1-1, with a weak D call TRBD1 (5 bases). Germline CDR1 is SGHAT and CDR2 is FQNNGV. This CDR3 is 14 amino acids long. V was trimmed by 1 base and J by 0 bases, leaving 6 bases between them.